Following are 10 T cell receptor beta chains from one sample sequenced in a study of CD8 T cells in Susac syndrome. Reverse transcription of roughly 0.45 to 1 ug RNA used random hexamers. TCRdb fed the immunoSEQ multiplex PCR reads into MiXCR, producing one record per CDR3 protein. The sample comprises some 150,000 distinct CDR3 sequences, around 94% of which are singletons, and under 0.095% rests with the top ten. Material: CD4+ T cells from PBMCs. These receptor sequences come from a human donor in good health.

Only one count was recorded for this clonotype. The chain couples TRBV12-3 or TRBV12-4 to TRBJ2-3; TRBD1 aligns across 7 bases. The CDR3 has 15 residues. The trim removed 6 bases at V and 4 bases at J, leaving 10 bases unmatched. The DNA of the CDR3 is TGTGCCAGCAGCCACCGACAGGGAGTGGCAGATACGCAGTATTTT. Encoded protein: CASSHRQGVADTQYF.

The chain combines TRBV5-1 with TRBJ2-7; 9 bases agree with TRBD1. Germline V gives CDR1 SGHRS, CDR2 YFSETQ. The CDR3 runs to 15 residues. The trim removed 4 bases at V and 4 bases at J, leaving 9 bases unmatched. CDR3: CASSHTTGGIYEQYF. The CDR3, as DNA: TGCGCCAGCAGCCACACGACAGGGGGGATTTACGAGCAGTACTTC.

V usage is TRBV19 and J usage is TRBJ2-4; the match to TRBD1 covers 7 bases. Germline CDR1 and CDR2: LNHDA and SQIVND (reference sequence). The CDR3 totals 14 residues. V shed 6 bases and J 7 bases; nucleotides not matched to a gene: 9. The CDR3 nucleotides read TGTGCCAGTAGCCGTGACAGGGCCCCGAACATTCAGTACTTC. Translation: CASSRDRAPNIQYF. Filled out from reference TRBV19 and TRBJ2-4, the complete variable domain reads DGGITQSPKYLFRKEGQNVTLSCEQNLNHDAMYWYRQDPGQGLRLIYYSQIVNDFQKGDIAEGYSVSREKKESFPLTVTSAQKNPTAFYLCASSRDRAPNIQYFGAGTRLSVL.

The rearrangement uses TRBV29-1 and TRBJ2-5; D unclear. Trimming left V 5 bases short and J 5 bases short, with 9 bases between. Germline CDR1 is SQVTM and CDR2 is ANQGSEA. CDR3 length equals 11 residues. The CDR3: CSVRRVETQYF. In DNA form, the CDR3 reads TGCAGCGTTCGTAGGGTGGAGACCCAGTACTTC.

The CDR3, as DNA: TGTGCCAGCAGCTTGGGGACAGGGAAAACTGAAGCTTTCTTT. Translated: CASSLGTGKTEAFF. The J gene is TRBJ1-1, the V gene TRBV5-4; TRBD1 matches at 8 bases. V shed 0 bases, J shed 5 bases, and the junction held 3 bases outside the gene matches. CDR3 length: 14 amino acids. Germline CDR1 SGHNT, CDR2 YYREEE (reference sequence). The full variable domain, with the rest looked up from reference TRBV5-4 and TRBJ1-1, is ETGVTQSPTHLIKTRGQQVTLRCSSQSGHNTVSWYQQALGQGPQFIFQYYREEENGRGNFPPRFSGLQFPNYSSELNVNALELDDSALYLCASSLGTGKTEAFFGQGTRLTVV.

This clonotype was picked up one time. The V gene is TRBV23-1, the J gene TRBJ2-3; 8 bases agree with TRBD2. TRBV23-1 is an ORF, and what it does is uncertain. V shed 8 bases, J shed 4 bases, and the junction held 14 bases outside the gene matches. CDR3 length: 16 amino acids. The CDR3 coding sequence is TGCGCCAGCTCCCCGCGGGAGAGCGGGAGCCCAGATACGCAGTATTTT. Its protein is CASSPRESGSPDTQYF.

This sequence joins TRBV19 and TRBJ2-6, with 7 bases identical to TRBD2. This CDR3 comprises 17 residues. Germline-derived CDR1 and CDR2 are LNHDA and SQIVND (reference sequence). V gave up 8 bases and J gave up 0 bases; unmatched junction bases: 10. For the CDR3, the DNA is TGTGCCAGTCGCGATCGTGGGAGGGCCTCTGGGGCCAACGTCCTGACTTTC. This translates into CASRDRGRASGANVLTF.

The rearrangement joins TRBV6-1 to TRBJ1-2; the D gene is possibly TRBD1 (5 bases). Trimming left V 5 bases short and J 0 bases short, with 10 bases between. The CDR3 is 14 residues long. Germline values: CDR1 MNHNS, CDR2 SASEGT. CDR3 bases: TGTGCCAGCAGTCCCATGGGGGCTAACTATGGCTACACCTTC. Its protein is CASSPMGANYGYTF.

CDR3 amino acids: CSGLGERYGYTF. CDR3 sequence (DNA): TGCAGCGGCTTAGGGGAGCGGTATGGCTACACCTTC. The chain recombines TRBV29-1 with TRBJ1-2; D is perhaps TRBD1 (5 bases). The CDR3 spans 12 residues. V was pared by 7 bases and J by 5 bases, with 14 bases between. Germline CDR1 and CDR2: SQVTM and ANQGSEA.

A remark on this clonotype: At one boundary the junction diverges from the germline segment, which might be a read error. V usage is TRBV5-1 and J usage is TRBJ1-2; no definite D call. CDR1 is SGHRS, CDR2 YFSETQ, per germline. CDR3 length: 11 residues. The CDR3 DNA reads TGCGCCAGCAGCTTGGGTGGACCTTGGTCCTTC. Translation gives CASSLGGPWSF. Based on the CDR3 plus reference TRBV5-1 and TRBJ1-2, the full variable domain is KAGVTQTPRYLIKTRGQQVTLSCSPISGHRSVSWYQQTPGQGLQFLFEYFSETQRNKGNFPGRFSGRQFSNSRSEMNVSTLELGDSALYLCASSLGGPWSFGSGTRLTVV.